Below are 26 T cell receptor beta chains sequenced from a single sample in a study of CD8 T cells in Susac syndrome. When the RNA was reverse transcribed, random hexamers were used with an input of roughly 0.45 to 1 ug. TCRdb analysed the immunoSEQ multiplex PCR reads with MiXCR anew, one entry per CDR3 protein. The sample contains approximately 270,000 distinct CDR3 sequences, just over 90% of which appear only once. The specimen was CD4+ T cells from PBMCs. These receptors all come from a human donor with multiple sclerosis.

V is TRBV20-1 and J is TRBJ1-1; D unclear. Germline V CDR1 and CDR2: DFQATT, SNEGSKA (reference sequence). CDR3 length equals 13 residues. The germline V and J ends were trimmed by 6 bases and 11 bases, with 22 bases remaining between them. The CDR3 DNA follows: TGCAGTGCCCCACTCCTGGGGTTAAGTGGGGCTTTCTTT. Translated, it gives CSAPLLGLSGAFF.

The CDR3 sequence is CASRYRDEQYF. The CDR3 DNA follows: TGTGCCAGCAGGTACAGGGACGAGCAGTACTTC. This chain joins TRBV7-6 and TRBJ2-7, with D possibly being TRBD1 (6 bases). The CDR3 has 11 amino acids. The V end lost 6 bases, the J end lost 5 bases, and 8 bases lay between the germline ends. Germline CDR1 is SGHVS and CDR2 is FNYEAQ.

J is TRBJ2-6 and V is TRBV7-3, with 7 bases that match TRBD1. Germline lookup yields CDR1 SGHTA and CDR2 FQGTGA. The V and J ends lost 4 bases and 0 bases, in that order; junction bases with no gene match: 6. The CDR3 runs 17 residues. DNA for the CDR3: TGTGCCAGCAGCTCGGGACAGTCCTTCTCTGGGGCCAACGTCCTGACTTTC. As protein: CASSSGQSFSGANVLTF.

A single count supports this clonotype. The chain has TRBV19 and TRBJ2-5, with 7 bases fitting TRBD1. The CDR3 has 14 residues. CDR1 is LNHDA, CDR2 SQIVND, per germline (reference sequence). Trimming removed 5 bases from V and 2 bases from J; junction bases left unmatched: 5. The CDR3 nucleotides read TGTGCCAGTAGTGTGGGACAGACACAAGAGACCCAGTACTTC. Translating gives CASSVGQTQETQYF.

The chain recombines TRBV3-1 with TRBJ2-7, with D possibly called TRBD1 or TRBD2 (6 bases each). This CDR3 is built from 14 residues. Germline CDR1 reads LGHDT; CDR2 reads YNNKEL (reference sequence). Trimming removed 4 bases at V and 7 bases at J, with 17 bases between. DNA of the CDR3: TGTGCCAGCAGCCCGGGGGCCAACCCGGGGGAGCAGTACTTC. Translated, it gives CASSPGANPGEQYF.

The chain is built from TRBV11-2 and TRBJ2-7; D not certain. Germline loops: CDR1 SGHAT, CDR2 FQNNGV. The V end lost 0 bases, the J end lost 2 bases, and 5 bases lay between the germline ends. This CDR3 has 13 residues. The chain's CDR3 is CASSLELAYEQYF. The CDR3 region has the DNA TGTGCCAGCAGCTTAGAGCTAGCCTACGAGCAGTACTTC.

This sequence joins TRBV7-2 and TRBJ2-7; D is uncertain. Germline lookup yields CDR1 SGHTA and CDR2 FQGNSA. CDR3 length: 12 amino acids. The V and J ends lost 1 base and 5 bases respectively, with 6 bases between them. CDR3 DNA: TGTGCCAGCAGCTTAGTAAGGGACGAGCAGTACTTC. This translates into CASSLVRDEQYF. Full variable domain (outside the CDR3, taken from reference TRBV7-2 and TRBJ2-7): GAGVSQSPSNKVTEKGKDVELRCDPISGHTALYWYRQSLGQGLEFLIYFQGNSAPDKSGLPSDRFSAERTGGSVSTLTIQRTQQEDSAVYLCASSLVRDEQYFGPGTRLTVT.

A note on this clonotype: One junction end does not reproduce the germline sequence, and a read error may be involved. V and J are TRBV3-1 and TRBJ1-4, with D perhaps matching TRBD1 (5 bases). Germline CDR1 LGHDT, CDR2 YNNKEL (reference sequence). The CDR3 contains 13 residues. The CDR3 bases are TGTGCCAGCAGCCAAAGAGGGGCGGAAAAACCGTTTTTT. As protein: CASSQRGAEKPFF.

This clonotype was counted once. The chain links TRBV10-3 to TRBJ1-3; D not certain. The CDR3 is 14 residues long. V was shortened by 4 bases and J by 0 bases, with 7 bases between the two germline ends. Germline CDR1 reads ENHRY; CDR2 reads SYGVKD. CDR3 sequence reads: CAISGRNSGNTIYF. The CDR3 DNA follows: TGTGCCATCAGTGGACGGAACTCTGGAAACACCATATATTTT.

V gene TRBV11-2 combines with J gene TRBJ1-2; D is possibly TRBD1 (6 bases). V lost 4 bases to trimming and J lost 8 bases, with 14 bases between them. Germline CDR1 SGHAT, CDR2 FQNNGV. The CDR3 length is 13 residues. The CDR3 nucleotides read TGTGCCAGCAGCTCCAACAGGGATTTAGGCTACACCTTC. It specifies CASSSNRDLGYTF.

CDR3 nucleotide sequence: TGTGCCAGCAGCCACAGGGACTCCCCGAGCTCCTACGAGCAGTACGTC. It specifies CASSHRDSPSSYEQYV. This chain uses TRBV7-3 with TRBJ2-7; either TRBD1 or TRBD2 may fit D (6 bases each). The CDR3 is 16 residues long. V lost 5 bases, J lost 0 bases, and 17 bases lay in between. Germline CDR1 and CDR2: SGHTA and FQGTGA.

The rearrangement links TRBV6-2 or TRBV6-3 to TRBJ1-1, with D maybe TRBD1 (6 bases). The CDR3 totals 15 residues. The V gene lost 0 bases and the J gene lost 0 bases, with 8 bases spanning the gap. Germline CDR1 reads MNHEY; CDR2 reads SVGEGT. The CDR3: CASSYSRGLNTEAFF. The CDR3 region has the DNA TGTGCCAGCAGTTACTCTAGGGGGTTGAACACTGAAGCTTTCTTT.

In DNA, the CDR3 is TGTGCCACCAGCAGAGATACGGCAGGGAGCTTTACCGGGGAGCTGTTTTTT. Residues: CATSRDTAGSFTGELFF. The chain recombines TRBV15 with TRBJ2-2; D might be TRBD1 or TRBD2, each matching 5 bases. The germline V gene has CDR1 LNHNV and CDR2 YYDKDF (reference sequence). V lost 0 bases and J 5 bases, leaving 16 bases between the germline ends. The CDR3 is made up of 17 amino acids.

This sequence joins TRBV27 and TRBJ2-1; 13 bases match TRBD2. The length of the CDR3 is 15 residues. Germline V gene lookup returns CDR1 MNHEY and CDR2 SMNVEV (reference sequence). The junction had 16 bases not matched to a gene; V was cut back by 8 bases and J by 15 bases. CDR3 protein: CASHSGGLAGEKRFF. In nucleotides, the CDR3 is TGTGCCAGCCACTCCGGCGGACTAGCGGGAGAAAAGCGGTTCTTC.

The V gene is TRBV9, the J gene TRBJ2-1; D ambiguous. The CDR3 has 16 amino acids. Germline V CDR1 and CDR2: SGDLS, YYNGEE. Trimming took 0 bases from V and 0 from J, leaving 10 bases between them. CDR3 sequence (DNA): TGTGCCAGCAGCGTAGTGGAGTCCAGCTCCTACAATGAGCAGTTCTTC. Its protein is CASSVVESSSYNEQFF.

This chain uses TRBV3-1 with TRBJ2-3, with D possibly matching TRBD1 (5 bases). CDR3 length: 13 residues. Germline V CDR1 and CDR2: LGHDT, YNNKEL (reference sequence). V lost 6 bases and J lost 4, with 11 bases in between. The CDR3 here is CASSPDTPDTQYF. Here the CDR3 DNA reads TGTGCCAGCAGTCCGGACACTCCAGATACGCAGTATTTT.

The rearrangement joins TRBV2 to TRBJ1-1; 9 bases align to TRBD1. The trim removed 6 bases at V and 5 bases at J, leaving 10 bases unmatched. This CDR3 is 15 amino acids long. Germline V gene data show CDR1 as SNHLY and CDR2 as FYNNEI. This CDR3 reads CASRMEDRGWTEAFF. CDR3 nucleotide sequence: TGTGCCAGCAGGATGGAAGACAGGGGGTGGACTGAAGCTTTCTTT.

This chain uses TRBV29-1 with TRBJ2-5; TRBD1 aligns across 10 bases. Germline CDR1 SQVTM, CDR2 ANQGSEA. This CDR3 is 17 amino acids long. V lost 6 bases, J lost 1 base, and 14 bases stayed unmatched. The CDR3 loop is CSVWRQGAPIFQETQYF. The CDR3 region has the DNA TGCAGCGTATGGAGACAGGGGGCGCCCATCTTCCAAGAGACCCAGTACTTC.

The CDR3 sequence: CASSSPITNTEAFF. The CDR3, as DNA: TGTGCCAGCAGTTCCCCAATAACAAACACTGAAGCTTTCTTT. The genes are TRBV27 and TRBJ1-1; D gene ambiguous. The CDR3 consists of 14 residues. Between the trimmed V and J ends, which lost 4 bases and 2 bases, there was a span of 11 bases. In germline, CDR1 is MNHEY, CDR2 SMNVEV (reference sequence).

The chain combines TRBV12-3 or TRBV12-4 with TRBJ1-1; TRBD1 might be the D (5 bases). The length of the CDR3 is 15 residues. V was pared by 5 bases and J by 1 base, with 14 bases between. The CDR3 here is CASSPHVGENTEAFF. The CDR3 DNA follows: TGTGCCAGCAGTCCCCACGTAGGGGAGAACACTGAAGCTTTCTTT.

This chain links TRBV6-2 or TRBV6-3 with TRBJ1-5, with D tentatively TRBD1 (5 bases). CDR1 is MNHEY and CDR2 is SVGEGT in the germline V gene. The CDR3 contains 13 residues. Trimming cost V 5 bases and J 9 bases, with 14 bases left between them. CDR3 protein: CASSGRQFRPQHF. The CDR3 DNA reads TGTGCCAGCAGTGGTCGACAGTTTCGGCCCCAGCATTTT.

The J gene is TRBJ1-1, the V gene TRBV29-1; D is undetermined. The CDR3 runs to 15 residues. Trimming took off 7 bases at V and 1 base at J, with 19 bases between the two ends. Germline loops: CDR1 SQVTM, CDR2 ANQGSEA. CDR3 protein: CSALNHPTGNTEAFF. The CDR3 region has the DNA TGCAGCGCACTTAATCACCCAACCGGGAACACTGAAGCTTTCTTT.

CDR3 coding DNA: TGTGCCAGCACCTCGGAGGGGGCCGGAAACACCATATATTTT. Protein product: CASTSEGAGNTIYF. The chain recombines TRBV6-6 with TRBJ1-3; TRBD1 agrees at 7 bases. This CDR3 has 14 amino acids. CDR1 and CDR2 from the germline V gene are MNHNY and SVGAGI (reference sequence). Trimming at V came to 7 bases and at J to 4 bases, leaving 7 bases not matched to a gene.

The V gene is TRBV6-1, the J gene TRBJ1-1, with a weak D call TRBD1 (6 bases). Germline CDR1 MNHNS, CDR2 SASEGT. The V and J ends lost 6 bases and 0 bases respectively, with 8 bases between them. The CDR3 loop spans 13 amino acids. CDR3 residues: CASRWTVNTEAFF. CDR3 DNA: TGTGCCAGCAGATGGACAGTGAACACTGAAGCTTTCTTT.

The rearrangement links TRBV24-1 to TRBJ2-3; TRBD2 agrees at 7 bases. With V trimmed by 12 bases and J by 4 bases, 9 bases remained unmatched. The CDR3 is 13 amino acids. Germline CDR1 reads KGHDR; CDR2 reads SFDVKD. The CDR3, as DNA: TGTGCCTCCTCGGGGGGTGGGCCAGATACGCAGTATTTT. It is translated as CASSGGGPDTQYF.

The J gene is TRBJ1-1, the V gene TRBV9, with D possibly TRBD1 on 5 matching bases. The germline gives CDR1 SGDLS, CDR2 YYNGEE. The CDR3 length is 15 residues. The germline V and J ends were trimmed by 0 bases and 5 bases, with 14 bases remaining between them. The CDR3 coding sequence is TGTGCCAGCAGCGTAGCGGGAAACTCAGGGACTGAAGCTTTCTTT. It specifies CASSVAGNSGTEAFF.